This TCR beta chain is from a study of regulatory T cells in long-lasting Graves disease. Study outcomes and limitations: The study examined only peripheral blood, not thyroid tissue.

This CDR3 spans 15 amino acids. V was clipped by 5 bases and J by 0 bases, with 14 bases between them. Germline CDR1 and CDR2: MDHEN and SYDVKM. Researchers made TCR beta libraries by using iRepertoire HTBI primers and running Arm-PCR on CDR3 regions. TCRdb analysed the multiplex PCR reads with MiXCR anew, one entry per CDR3 protein. The table includes around 430,000 distinct CDR3 sequences, approximately 23% detected once. This clonotype occurred many times. The antigen remains undetermined. Time point here: persistent/refractory GD, antithyroid drugs over 5 years with positive TRAb. With RNA extracted from PBMCs as input, the TCR library was made. Graves' disease diagnoses used American Thyroid Association guidelines. It was an endocrinology department in Xi'an, China, that provided the patients.

The receptor's source is a female donor with Graves disease. This specimen consisted of peripheral blood mononuclear cells (PBMCs), obtained when the disease was refractory, from a patient treated with antithyroid drugs. This chain joins TRBV28 and TRBJ2-7, with D tentatively TRBD1 or TRBD2 (5 bases each). This CDR3 is CASSPWGGPSYEQYF. CDR3 DNA: TGTGCCAGCAGTCCCTGGGGCGGGCCCTCCTACGAGCAGTACTTC. Looking up the rest from reference TRBV28 and TRBJ2-7 gives the full variable domain: DVKVTQSSRYLVKRTGEKVFLECVQDMDHENMFWYRQDPGLGLRLIYFSYDVKMKEKGDIPEGYSVSREKKERFSLILESASTNQTSMYLCASSPWGGPSYEQYFGPGTRLTVT.